This TCR beta chain stems from a study of blood T cell repertoires in COVID-19. Study background: Both acute and convalescent COVID-19 samples were obtained from the United States, Italy and Spain.

Many counts were recorded for this clone. Per the original methods: Amplification with reference gene primers provided the estimates of nucleated cell counts. Profiled with immunoSEQ multiplex PCR; TCRdb holds only in-frame clones, not every one. The DNA was the basis for D and trimming; V, J and clone size are from that table. The sample lists 270,000 or so clones, about 91% occurring once. The CDR3 runs 13 residues. Deletions cut 6 bases from V and 2 bases from J, with 8 bases between. The participants were between about 18 and 100 years old and came from under 25 US areas. Participants' reported clinical history set cohort assignment.

The receptor was isolated from a middle-aged woman with acute COVID-19. Sequencing used PBMCs or T cells enriched from blood (not recorded which). This chain joins TRBV12-3 or TRBV12-4 and TRBJ1-5; D is perhaps TRBD1 (5 bases). This chain's CDR3 is CASRTTGNQPQHF. The CDR3 DNA sequence: TGTGCCAGCAGGACGACAGGCAATCAGCCCCAGCATTTT.